Reported below is one TCR beta chain. What it binds is unknown. The study sequenced TCR beta in blood CD8+ and CD4+ T cells. These data come from a study of CD8 T cells in Susac syndrome. Study-level results: Across the total CD8+ repertoires, over 15 Susac-specific public clones were found. The CD8+ TEMRA repertoires yielded five such clones.

RNA, at about 0.45 to 1 ug, was reverse transcribed with random hexamers. Amplification of TCR beta CDR3 was carried out by immunoSEQ multiplex PCR, which covered 54 Vbeta and 13 Jbeta segments. TCRdb called the immunoSEQ multiplex PCR reads again in MiXCR, with one record for every CDR3 protein. The sample has roughly 89,000 distinct CDR3 sequences; about 95% are singletons. CDR3 length: 13 amino acids. Trimming took off 1 base at V and 6 bases at J, with 12 bases between the two ends. Germline V gene sequence: CDR1 DFQATT, CDR2 SNEGSKA (reference sequence). The sequence was obtained from a human donor with Susac syndrome. The material sequenced was CD8+ T cells from PBMCs. The chain couples TRBV20-1 to TRBJ1-1; no firm D call. CDR3 bases: TGCAGTGCTAGAGTTTTCGGGGAGTCTGAAGCTTTCTTT. Residues: CSARVFGESEAFF.